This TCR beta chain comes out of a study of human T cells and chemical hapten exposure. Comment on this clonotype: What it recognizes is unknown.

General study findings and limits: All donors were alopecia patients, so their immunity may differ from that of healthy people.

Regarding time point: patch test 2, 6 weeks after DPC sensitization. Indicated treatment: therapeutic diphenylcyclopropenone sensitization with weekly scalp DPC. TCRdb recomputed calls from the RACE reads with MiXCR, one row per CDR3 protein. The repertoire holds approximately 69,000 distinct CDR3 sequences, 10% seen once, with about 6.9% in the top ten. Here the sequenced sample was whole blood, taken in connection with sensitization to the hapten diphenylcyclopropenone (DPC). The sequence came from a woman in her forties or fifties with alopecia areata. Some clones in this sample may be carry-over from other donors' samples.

In nucleotides, the CDR3 is TGTGCCAGCAGCCCGGGACGGCTGTTTAGCAATCAGCCCCAGCATTTT. As protein: CASSPGRLFSNQPQHF. The chain couples TRBV7-8 to TRBJ1-5; D might be TRBD1 (5 bases). There are 16 residues in the CDR3. Germline CDR1 is SGHVS and CDR2 is FQNEAQ. V lost 5 bases, J lost 0 bases, and 14 bases lay in between.